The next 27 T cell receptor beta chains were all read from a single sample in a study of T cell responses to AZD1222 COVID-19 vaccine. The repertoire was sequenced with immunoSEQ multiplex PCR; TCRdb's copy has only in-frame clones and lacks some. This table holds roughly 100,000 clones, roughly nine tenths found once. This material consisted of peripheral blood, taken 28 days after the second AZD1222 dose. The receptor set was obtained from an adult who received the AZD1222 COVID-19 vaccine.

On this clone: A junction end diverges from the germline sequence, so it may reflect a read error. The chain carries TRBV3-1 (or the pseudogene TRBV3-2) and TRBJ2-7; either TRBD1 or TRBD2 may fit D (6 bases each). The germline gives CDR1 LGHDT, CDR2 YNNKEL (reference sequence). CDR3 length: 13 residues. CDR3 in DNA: TGTGCCAGCAGCCAGATAGGTGGGGGGCTTCTCGACTTC. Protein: CASSQIGGGLLDF.

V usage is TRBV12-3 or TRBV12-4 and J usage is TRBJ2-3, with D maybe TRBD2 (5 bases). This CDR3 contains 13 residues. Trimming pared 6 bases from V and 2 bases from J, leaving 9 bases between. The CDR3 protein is CASRVSDTDTQYF. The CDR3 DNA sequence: TGTGCCAGCAGGGTTAGCGACACAGATACGCAGTATTTT.

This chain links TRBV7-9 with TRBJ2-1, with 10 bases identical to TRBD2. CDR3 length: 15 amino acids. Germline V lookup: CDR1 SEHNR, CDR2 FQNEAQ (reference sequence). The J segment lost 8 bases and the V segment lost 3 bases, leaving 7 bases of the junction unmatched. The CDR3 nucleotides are TGTGCCAGCAGCTTCCCTAGCGGGAGAGGCGATGAGCAGTTCTTC. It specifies CASSFPSGRGDEQFF.

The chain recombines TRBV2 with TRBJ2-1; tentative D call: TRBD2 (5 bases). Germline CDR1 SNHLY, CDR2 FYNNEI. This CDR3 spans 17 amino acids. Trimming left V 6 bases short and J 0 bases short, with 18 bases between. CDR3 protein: CASRTQAFGSSYNEQFF. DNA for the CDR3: TGTGCCAGCAGGACCCAAGCGTTTGGGAGCTCCTACAATGAGCAGTTCTTC.

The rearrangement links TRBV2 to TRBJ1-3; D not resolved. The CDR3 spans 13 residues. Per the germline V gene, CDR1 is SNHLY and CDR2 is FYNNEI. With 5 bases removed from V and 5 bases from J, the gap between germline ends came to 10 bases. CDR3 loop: CASSLDLRNTIYF. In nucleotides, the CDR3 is TGTGCCAGCAGTTTGGACTTGAGAAACACCATATATTTT.

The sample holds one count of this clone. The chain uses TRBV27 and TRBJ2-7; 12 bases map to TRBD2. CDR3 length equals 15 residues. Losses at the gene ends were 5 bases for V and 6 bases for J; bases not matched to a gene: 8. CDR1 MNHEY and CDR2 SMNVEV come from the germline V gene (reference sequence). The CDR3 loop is CASSQHSSGRVEQYF. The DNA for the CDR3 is TGTGCCAGCAGTCAACACTCTAGCGGGAGGGTCGAGCAGTACTTC.

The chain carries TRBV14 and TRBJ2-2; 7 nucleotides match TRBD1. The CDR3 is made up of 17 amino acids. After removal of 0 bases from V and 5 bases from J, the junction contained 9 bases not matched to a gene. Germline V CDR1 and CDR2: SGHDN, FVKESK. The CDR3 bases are TGTGCCAGCAGCCAAGAGGTTCAGGGGGTGTGGACCGGGGAGCTGTTTTTT. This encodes CASSQEVQGVWTGELFF.

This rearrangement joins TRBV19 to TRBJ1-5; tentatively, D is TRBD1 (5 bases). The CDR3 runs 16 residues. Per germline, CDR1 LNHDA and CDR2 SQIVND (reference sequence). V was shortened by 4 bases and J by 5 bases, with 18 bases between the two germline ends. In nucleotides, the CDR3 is TGTGCCAGTAGTACCGAGTCGACAGCTCGATATCAGCCCCAGCATTTT. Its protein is CASSTESTARYQPQHF.

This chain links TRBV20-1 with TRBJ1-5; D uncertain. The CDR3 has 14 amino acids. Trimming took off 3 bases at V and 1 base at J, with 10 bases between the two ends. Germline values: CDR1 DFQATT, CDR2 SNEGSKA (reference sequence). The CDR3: CSASSSSSNQPQHF. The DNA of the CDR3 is TGCAGTGCTAGTTCCAGCTCCAGCAATCAGCCCCAGCATTTT.

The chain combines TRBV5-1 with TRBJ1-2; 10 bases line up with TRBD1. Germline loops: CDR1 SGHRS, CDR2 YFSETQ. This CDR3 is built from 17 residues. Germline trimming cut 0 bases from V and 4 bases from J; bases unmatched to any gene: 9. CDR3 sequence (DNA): TGCGCCAGCAGCTTGGCCATGGGACAGGGGATCCCCTATGGCTACACCTTC. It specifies CASSLAMGQGIPYGYTF.

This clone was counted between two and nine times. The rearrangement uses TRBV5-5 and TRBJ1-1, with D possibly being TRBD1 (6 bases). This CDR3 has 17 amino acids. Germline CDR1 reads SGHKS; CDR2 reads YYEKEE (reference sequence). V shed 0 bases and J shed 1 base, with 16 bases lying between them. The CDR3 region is CASSLGKRGLRNTEAFF. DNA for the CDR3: TGTGCCAGCAGCTTGGGCAAGCGGGGGCTTCGGAACACTGAAGCTTTCTTT.

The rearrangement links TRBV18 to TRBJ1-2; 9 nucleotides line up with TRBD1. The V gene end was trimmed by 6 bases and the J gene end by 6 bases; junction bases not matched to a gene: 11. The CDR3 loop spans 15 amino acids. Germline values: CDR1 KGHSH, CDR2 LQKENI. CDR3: CASSQTGGAPNGYTF. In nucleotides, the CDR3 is TGTGCCAGCTCTCAAACAGGGGGCGCTCCTAATGGCTACACCTTC.

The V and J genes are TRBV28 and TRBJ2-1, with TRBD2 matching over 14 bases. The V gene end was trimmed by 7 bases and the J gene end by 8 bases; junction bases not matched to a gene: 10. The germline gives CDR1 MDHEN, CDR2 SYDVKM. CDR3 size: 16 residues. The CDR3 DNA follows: TGTGCCAGCACCCCGGGGGGACTAGCGGGAGTGGATGAGCAGTTCTTC. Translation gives CASTPGGLAGVDEQFF.

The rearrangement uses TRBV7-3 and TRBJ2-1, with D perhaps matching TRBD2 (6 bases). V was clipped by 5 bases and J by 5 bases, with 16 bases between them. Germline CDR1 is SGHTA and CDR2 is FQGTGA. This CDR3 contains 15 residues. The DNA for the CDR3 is TGTGCCAGCAGCCCTCAGGCGGGGATACACAATGAGCAGTTCTTC. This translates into CASSPQAGIHNEQFF.

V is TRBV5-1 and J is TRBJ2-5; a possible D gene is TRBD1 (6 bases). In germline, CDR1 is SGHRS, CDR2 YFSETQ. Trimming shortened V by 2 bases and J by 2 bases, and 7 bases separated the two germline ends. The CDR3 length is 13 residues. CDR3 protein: CASSFTGQETQYF. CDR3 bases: TGCGCCAGCAGCTTTACAGGGCAAGAGACCCAGTACTTC. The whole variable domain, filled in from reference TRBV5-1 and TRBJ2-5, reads KAGVTQTPRYLIKTRGQQVTLSCSPISGHRSVSWYQQTPGQGLQFLFEYFSETQRNKGNFPGRFSGRQFSNSRSEMNVSTLELGDSALYLCASSFTGQETQYFGPGTRLLVL.

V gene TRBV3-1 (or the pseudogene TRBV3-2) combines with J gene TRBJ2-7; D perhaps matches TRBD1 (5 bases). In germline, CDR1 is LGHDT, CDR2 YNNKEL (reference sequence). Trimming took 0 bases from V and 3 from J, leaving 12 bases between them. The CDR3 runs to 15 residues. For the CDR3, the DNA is TGTGCCAGCAGCCAAGATCAAAGGACATACTACGAGCAGTACTTC. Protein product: CASSQDQRTYYEQYF.

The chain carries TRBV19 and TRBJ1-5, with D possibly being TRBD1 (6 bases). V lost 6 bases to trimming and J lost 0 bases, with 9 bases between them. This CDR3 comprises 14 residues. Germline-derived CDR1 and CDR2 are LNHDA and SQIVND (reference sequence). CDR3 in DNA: TGTGCCAGTAGGGACAGATATAGCAATCAGCCCCAGCATTTT. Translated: CASRDRYSNQPQHF.

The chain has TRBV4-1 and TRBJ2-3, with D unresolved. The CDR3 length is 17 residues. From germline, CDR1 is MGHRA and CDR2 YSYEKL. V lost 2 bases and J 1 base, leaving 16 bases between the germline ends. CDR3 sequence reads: CASSQRPGWAGTDTQYF. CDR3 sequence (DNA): TGCGCCAGCAGCCAAAGGCCCGGATGGGCTGGCACAGATACGCAGTATTTT.

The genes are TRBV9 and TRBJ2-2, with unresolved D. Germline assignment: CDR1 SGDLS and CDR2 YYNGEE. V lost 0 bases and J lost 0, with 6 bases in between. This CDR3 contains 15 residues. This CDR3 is CASSVGQTNTGELFF. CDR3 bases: TGTGCCAGCAGCGTAGGTCAGACGAACACCGGGGAGCTGTTTTTT.

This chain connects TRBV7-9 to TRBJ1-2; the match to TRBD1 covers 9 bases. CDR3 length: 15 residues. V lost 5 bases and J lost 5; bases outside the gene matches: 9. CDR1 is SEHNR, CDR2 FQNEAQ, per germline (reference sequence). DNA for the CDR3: TGTGCCAGCAGCCCAACCCGGGACAGGGATTATGGCTACACCTTC. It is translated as CASSPTRDRDYGYTF.

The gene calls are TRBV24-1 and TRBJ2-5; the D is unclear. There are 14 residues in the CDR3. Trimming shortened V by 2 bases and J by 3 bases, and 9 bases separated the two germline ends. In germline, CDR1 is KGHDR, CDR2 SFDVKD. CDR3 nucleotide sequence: TGTGCCACCAGTGATTCTGCGTGGGAAGAGACCCAGTACTTC. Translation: CATSDSAWEETQYF.

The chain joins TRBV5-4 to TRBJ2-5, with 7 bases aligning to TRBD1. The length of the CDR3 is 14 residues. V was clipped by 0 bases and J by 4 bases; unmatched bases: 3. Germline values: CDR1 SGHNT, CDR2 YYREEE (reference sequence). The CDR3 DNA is TGTGCCAGCAGCTTGGCCAGGGGGACAGAGACCCAGTACTTC. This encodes CASSLARGTETQYF.

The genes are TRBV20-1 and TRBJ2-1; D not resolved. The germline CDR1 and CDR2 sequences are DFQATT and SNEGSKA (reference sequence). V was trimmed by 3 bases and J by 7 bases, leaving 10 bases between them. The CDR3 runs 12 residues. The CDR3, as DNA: TGCAGTGCTAGTCTTAGATGGAATGAGCAGTTCTTC. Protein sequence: CSASLRWNEQFF.

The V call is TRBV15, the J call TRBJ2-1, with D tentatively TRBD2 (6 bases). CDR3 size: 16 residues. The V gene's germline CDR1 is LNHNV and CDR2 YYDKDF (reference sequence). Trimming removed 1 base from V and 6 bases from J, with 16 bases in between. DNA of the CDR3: TGTGCCACCAGCAGAGGGGCGTACCTTAGCGGCAATGAGCAGTTCTTC. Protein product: CATSRGAYLSGNEQFF.

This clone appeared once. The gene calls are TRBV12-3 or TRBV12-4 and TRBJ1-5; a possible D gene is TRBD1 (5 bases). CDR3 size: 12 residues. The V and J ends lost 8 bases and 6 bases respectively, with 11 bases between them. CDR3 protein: CASVPGGQPQHF. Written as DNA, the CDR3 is TGTGCCAGCGTTCCCGGGGGTCAGCCCCAGCATTTT.

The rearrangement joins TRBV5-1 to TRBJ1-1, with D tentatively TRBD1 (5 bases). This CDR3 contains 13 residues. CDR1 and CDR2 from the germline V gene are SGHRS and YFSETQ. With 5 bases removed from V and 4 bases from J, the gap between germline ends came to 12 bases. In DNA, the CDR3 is TGCGCCAGCAGTCCCGGGACGGGCACTGAAGCTTTCTTT. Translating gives CASSPGTGTEAFF.

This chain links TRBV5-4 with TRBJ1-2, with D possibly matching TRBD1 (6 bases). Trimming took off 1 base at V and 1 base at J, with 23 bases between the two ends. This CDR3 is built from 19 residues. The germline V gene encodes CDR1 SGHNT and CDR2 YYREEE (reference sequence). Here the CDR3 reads CASSLRGNRARTNNYGYTF. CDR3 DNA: TGTGCCAGCAGCTTGAGAGGAAACAGGGCCCGAACTAATAACTATGGCTACACCTTC.